This T cell receptor beta chain was profiled in a study of T cell repertoires in cytomegalovirus infection. About the study: The authors relied on CMV epitopes, both recently identified HLA-C-restricted and well-studied HLA-B-restricted. CMV infection and matching HLA type were both indicated by public TCR beta signatures. Notes on the study in general: Summed frequency of public TCR beta families distinguished CMV carriers with the relevant HLA. CMV-specific HLA-C-restricted TCR beta clonotypes dominated the ex vivo response.

With respect to this clonotype: Its antigen remains unidentified.

Germline CDR1 and CDR2: MNHGY and SAAAGT. V lost 6 bases and J lost 4; bases outside the gene matches: 4. The CDR3 is made up of 13 amino acids. TCRdb reprocessed the reads via MiXCR and lists one record per CDR3 protein. There are around 540,000 distinct CDR3 sequences in the sample; 25% to 35% occur only once, and 15% to 20% lies in the top ten. This chain links TRBV6-8 with TRBJ2-5; 8 nucleotides line up with TRBD1. The sequencing used cultured PBMCs, collected from culture after CMV antigen stimulation. The sequence came from a human donor in good health (CMV status not recorded). Some clones in this sample may be carry-over from other donors' samples. CDR3: CASRNDRGETQYF. As DNA, the CDR3 is TGTGCCAGCAGAAACGACAGGGGAGAGACCCAGTACTTC.